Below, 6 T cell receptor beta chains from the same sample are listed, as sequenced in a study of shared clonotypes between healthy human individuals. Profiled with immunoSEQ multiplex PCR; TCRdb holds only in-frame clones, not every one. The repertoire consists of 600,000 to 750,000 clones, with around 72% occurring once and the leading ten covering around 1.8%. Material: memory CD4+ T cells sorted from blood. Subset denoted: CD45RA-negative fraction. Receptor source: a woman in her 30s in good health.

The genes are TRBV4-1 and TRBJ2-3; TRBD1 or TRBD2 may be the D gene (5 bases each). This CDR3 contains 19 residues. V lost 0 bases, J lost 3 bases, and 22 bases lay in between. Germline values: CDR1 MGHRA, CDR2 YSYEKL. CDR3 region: CASSQDLVTGRTRTDTQYF. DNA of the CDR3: TGCGCCAGCAGCCAAGATTTGGTTACGGGGCGAACGAGAACAGATACGCAGTATTTT.

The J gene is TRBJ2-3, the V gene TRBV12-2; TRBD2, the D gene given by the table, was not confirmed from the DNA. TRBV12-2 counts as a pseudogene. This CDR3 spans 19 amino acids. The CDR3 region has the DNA TGTGCAAGTCGCTTAGGGGTATCGGTGGCGGTACCGTCGGAAGATACGCAGTATTTT. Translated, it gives CASRLGVSVAVPSEDTQYF.

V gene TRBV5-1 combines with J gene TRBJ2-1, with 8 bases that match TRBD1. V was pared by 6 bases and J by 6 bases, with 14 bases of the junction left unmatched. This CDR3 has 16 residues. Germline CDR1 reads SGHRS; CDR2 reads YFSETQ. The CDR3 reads CASTEFLDREFNEQFF. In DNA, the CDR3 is TGCGCCAGCACTGAGTTCCTGGACAGGGAATTCAATGAGCAGTTCTTC.

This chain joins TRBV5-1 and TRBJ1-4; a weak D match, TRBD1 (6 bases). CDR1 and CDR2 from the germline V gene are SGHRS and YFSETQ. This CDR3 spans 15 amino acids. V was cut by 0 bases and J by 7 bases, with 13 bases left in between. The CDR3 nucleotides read TGCGCCAGCAGCTTGGGGACAGCGAGGATTGAAAAACTGTTTTTT. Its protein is CASSLGTARIEKLFF.

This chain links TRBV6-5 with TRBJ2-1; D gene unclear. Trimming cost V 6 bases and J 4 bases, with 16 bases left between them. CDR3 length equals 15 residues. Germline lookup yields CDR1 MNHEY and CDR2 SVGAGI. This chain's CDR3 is CASRRTNGPYNEQFF. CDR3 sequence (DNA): TGTGCCAGCAGGCGGACGAACGGGCCTTACAATGAGCAGTTCTTC.

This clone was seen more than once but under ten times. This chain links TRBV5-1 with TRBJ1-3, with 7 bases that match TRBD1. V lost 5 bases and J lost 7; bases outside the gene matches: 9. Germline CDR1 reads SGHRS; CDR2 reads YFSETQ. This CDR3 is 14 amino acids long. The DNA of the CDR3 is TGCGCCAGCAGTCCCGGGACAGAGGCCAACACCATATATTTT. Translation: CASSPGTEANTIYF.